This T cell receptor beta chain derives from a study of T-cell reconstitution after alpha-beta-depleted transplantation in children. Preparing the TCRbeta library involved the use of unique molecular identifiers. TCRdb called the PCR reads again in MiXCR, with one record for every CDR3 protein. The table lists just over 950,000 distinct CDR3 sequences, 25% to 30% of them singletons. This CDR3 region has 14 residues. V lost 3 bases and J 9 bases, leaving 14 bases between the germline ends. Germline lookup yields CDR1 KGHDR and CDR2 SFDVKD. The source is a boy younger than two who had a stem cell transplant for SCID, so the T cells may come from the graft donor. Here the sequenced sample was PBMCs, mostly from graft donor cells, taken 360 days after TCRalphabeta/CD19-depleted stem cell transplant. This chain links TRBV24-1 with TRBJ2-1; D call uncertain. CDR3 sequence reads: CATSDTAEFVEQFF. CDR3 sequence (DNA): TGTGCCACCAGTGATACGGCCGAGTTTGTTGAGCAGTTCTTC.